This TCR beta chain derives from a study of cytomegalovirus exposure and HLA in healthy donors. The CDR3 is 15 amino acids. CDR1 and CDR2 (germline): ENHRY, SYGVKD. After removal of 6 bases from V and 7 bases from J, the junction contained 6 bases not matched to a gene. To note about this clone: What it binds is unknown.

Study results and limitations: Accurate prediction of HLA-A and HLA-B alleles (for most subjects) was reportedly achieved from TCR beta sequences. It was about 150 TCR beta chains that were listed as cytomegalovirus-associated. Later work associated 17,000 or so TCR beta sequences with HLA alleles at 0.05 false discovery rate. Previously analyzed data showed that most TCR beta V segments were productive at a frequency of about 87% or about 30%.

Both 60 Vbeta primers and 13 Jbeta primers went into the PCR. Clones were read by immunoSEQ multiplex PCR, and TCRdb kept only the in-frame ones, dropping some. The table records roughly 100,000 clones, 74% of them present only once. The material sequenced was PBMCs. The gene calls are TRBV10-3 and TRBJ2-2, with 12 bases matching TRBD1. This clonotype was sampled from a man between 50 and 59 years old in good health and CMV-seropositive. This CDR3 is CAIRAGTGGIGELFF. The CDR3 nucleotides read TGTGCCATCAGAGCCGGGACAGGGGGCATCGGGGAGCTGTTTTTT.